Sequencing of this T cell receptor beta chain was carried out in a study of identical twins. Study findings and constraints: Sharing of beta out-of-frame sequences by twins showed a weaker excess. One should note that invariant MAIT and iNKT cells could partly confound zero-insertion analyses.

The table lists this clonotype with many counts. The antigen remains unidentified. TCRdb redid the calling of the 5' RACE reads with MiXCR, one entry per CDR3 protein. The data contain roughly 570,000 distinct CDR3 sequences, 9% to 10% of them singletons. Germline CDR1 reads LGHNA; CDR2 reads YSLEER. The ends were cut back, 3 bases at V and 1 base at J, with 12 bases in the middle. The CDR3 length is 15 residues. These same records also appear under a second study, on yellow fever vaccine responses in identical twins.

The TCR comes from a woman aged 18 to 35 in good health. The sequencing input was PBMCs. This chain uses TRBV4-3 with TRBJ2-5; tentative D call: TRBD2 (5 bases). The CDR3 DNA reads as TGCGCCAGCAGCCAGGACTTACGGGGCCAAGAGACCCAGTACTTC. It is translated as CASSQDLRGQETQYF.